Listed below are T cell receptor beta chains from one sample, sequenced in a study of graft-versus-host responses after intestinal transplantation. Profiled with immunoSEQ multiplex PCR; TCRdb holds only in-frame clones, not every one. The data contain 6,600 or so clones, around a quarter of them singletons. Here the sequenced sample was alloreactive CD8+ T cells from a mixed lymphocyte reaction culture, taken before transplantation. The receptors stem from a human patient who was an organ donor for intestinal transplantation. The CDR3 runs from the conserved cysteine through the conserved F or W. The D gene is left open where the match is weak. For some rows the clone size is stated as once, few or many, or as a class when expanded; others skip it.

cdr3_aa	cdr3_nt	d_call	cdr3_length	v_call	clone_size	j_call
CASSYGGSPSWGQYF	TGTGCCAGCAGTTACGGGGGATCACCCAGCTGGGGGCAGTACTTC	NA	15	TRBV6-6	NA	TRBJ2-7
CASSWGLFLYEQYF	TGCGCCAGCAGCTGGGGACTCTTCCTCTACGAGCAGTACTTC	NA	14	TRBV5-1	NA	TRBJ2-7
CAWSVLAGGGEHIFTSTDTQYF	TGTGCCTGGAGTGTGCTGGCGGGAGGTGGGGAGCATATTTTCACTAGCACAGATACGCAGTATTTT	TRBD2	22	TRBV30	NA	TRBJ2-3
CASSPGFQGTSSYNEQFF	TGTGCCAGCAGCCCGGGATTTCAGGGGACGAGCTCCTACAATGAGCAGTTCTTC	NA	18	TRBV11-1	NA	TRBJ2-1
CTSSQGTSSNQPQHF	TGCACCAGCAGCCAAGGGACCTCCAGCAATCAGCCCCAGCATTTT	NA	15	TRBV1	few	TRBJ1-5
CASSQFYRAEQYF	TGTGCCAGCAGCCAATTCTACAGGGCCGAGCAGTACTTC	NA	13	TRBV14	NA	TRBJ2-7
CASSPQRPGTRPNYGYTF	TGTGCCAGCAGCCCGCAGCGCCCCGGGACAAGGCCTAACTATGGCTACACCTTC	NA	18	TRBV7-6	few	TRBJ1-2
CASSVGVNSYEQYF	TGTGCCAGCAGCGTAGGGGTTAATTCCTACGAGCAGTACTTC	NA	14	TRBV9	few	TRBJ2-7
CASSLGSSNTEAFF	TGTGCCAGCAGTTTAGGTAGTTCCAACACTGAAGCTTTCTTT	NA	14	TRBV27	NA	TRBJ1-1
CSTPRGGSYNEQFF	TGCAGCACCCCGCGGGGGGGCTCCTACAATGAGCAGTTCTTC	TRBD2	14	TRBV29-1	NA	TRBJ2-1
CASSLYRGGLANEKLFF	TGTGCCAGCAGCTTATACAGGGGCGGGCTAGCTAATGAAAAACTGTTTTTT	TRBD1	17	TRBV7-9	NA	TRBJ1-4
CASSQDRGLSGANVLTF	TGCGCCAGCAGCCAGGACAGGGGTCTGTCTGGGGCCAACGTCCTGACTTTC	TRBD1	17	TRBV4-3	NA	TRBJ2-6
CASSRLGGRNNEQFF	TGCGCCAGCAGTCGCTTGGGGGGTCGAAACAATGAGCAGTTCTTC	NA	15	TRBV5-1	few	TRBJ2-1
CASSFEGMAGELFF	TGTGCCAGCAGTTTTGAGGGGATGGCAGGGGAGCTGTTTTTT	NA	14	TRBV28	medium-sized	TRBJ2-2
CASRKQGNTEAFF	TGTGCCAGCAGGAAACAGGGGAACACTGAAGCTTTCTTT	NA	13	TRBV28	NA	TRBJ1-1
CASSYSGGLQETQYF	TGTGCCAGCAGTTACTCCGGAGGGCTCCAAGAGACCCAGTACTTC	NA	15	TRBV6-5	NA	TRBJ2-5
CASRTWAWSPLYNNQPQHF	TGTGCCAGCAGGACCTGGGCCTGGTCCCCCCTATATAACAATCAGCCCCAGCATTTT	NA	19	TRBV28	NA	TRBJ1-5
CASSQGDSGRAYEQFF	TGCGCCAGCAGCCAGGGGGATAGCGGGAGGGCCTATGAGCAGTTCTTC	TRBD2	16	TRBV4-1	NA	TRBJ2-1
CASSSLVVGYNEQFF	TGTGCCAGCAGCTCCTTAGTAGTCGGGTACAATGAGCAGTTCTTC	NA	15	TRBV5-1	NA	TRBJ2-1
CASSPTSGRTYNEQFF	TGTGCCAGCAGTCCAACTAGCGGGCGTACCTACAATGAGCAGTTCTTC	TRBD2	16	TRBV7-9	large	TRBJ2-1
CASSLANYGYTF	TGTGCCAGCAGCTTAGCTAACTATGGCTACACCTTC	NA	12	TRBV5-4	NA	TRBJ1-2
CASTPWAKNIQYF	TGTGCCAGCACCCCTTGGGCCAAAAACATTCAGTACTTC	NA	13	TRBV7-9	NA	TRBJ2-4
CASSLVGAGRDGYTF	TGTGCCAGCAGCTTAGTAGGGGCGGGGCGTGATGGCTACACCTTC	NA	15	TRBV7-9	medium-sized	TRBJ1-2
CASSQEGGQGAYGYTF	TGCGCCAGCAGCCAAGAAGGGGGACAGGGGGCCTATGGCTACACCTTC	TRBD1	16	TRBV4-1	NA	TRBJ1-2
CAWSPRPYNEQFF	TGTGCCTGGAGTCCCAGACCCTACAATGAGCAGTTCTTC	NA	13	TRBV30	NA	TRBJ2-1
CASSLVFLGSSEQYF	TGTGCCAGCAGCTTAGTGTTTCTAGGGAGCTCCGAGCAGTACTTC	NA	15	TRBV7-7	NA	TRBJ2-7
CASSLMDKSTDTQYF	TGTGCCAGCAGCTTAATGGACAAAAGCACAGATACGCAGTATTTT	NA	15	TRBV7-3	medium-sized	TRBJ2-3
CASSTTGTGGYEQYF	TGTGCCAGCAGTACAACCGGGACAGGGGGGTACGAGCAGTACTTC	TRBD1	15	TRBV27	NA	TRBJ2-7
CSVEPSGSYNPYNEQFF	TGCAGCGTTGAACCTAGCGGGAGTTACAACCCCTACAATGAGCAGTTCTTC	TRBD2	17	TRBV29-1	NA	TRBJ2-1
CASSSGLSGYEQYF	TGTGCCAGCAGTTCAGGGTTAAGCGGGTACGAGCAGTACTTC	NA	14	TRBV27	medium-sized	TRBJ2-7
CASSSLGLAGAYEQYF	TGTGCCAGCAGCTCCCTGGGACTAGCGGGAGCCTACGAGCAGTACTTC	TRBD2	16	TRBV7-2	few	TRBJ2-7
CASSLAGDSSYEQYF	TGTGCCAGCAGCTTAGCAGGGGACAGTTCCTACGAGCAGTACTTC	TRBD1	15	TRBV7-3	medium-sized	TRBJ2-7
CASSLGLNDEQFF	TGTGCCAGCAGCCTGGGACTTAACGATGAGCAGTTCTTC	NA	13	TRBV7-6	NA	TRBJ2-1
CASSLSGYGYTF	TGTGCCAGCAGCTTGAGCGGCTATGGCTACACCTTC	NA	12	TRBV21-1	few	TRBJ1-2
CASSGPGRRLAPGTQYF	TGTGCCAGCAGCGGCCCTGGGAGGCGACTAGCTCCGGGGACCCAGTACTTC	TRBD2	17	TRBV7-9	few	TRBJ2-5
CASSLGGGTSGERGTTGELFF	TGCGCCAGCAGCTTAGGGGGAGGGACTAGCGGGGAGAGGGGGACCACCGGGGAGCTGTTTTTT	TRBD2	21	TRBV7-8	NA	TRBJ2-2
CASRGLAGVRELFF	TGTGCCAGCAGAGGACTAGCGGGAGTCCGGGAGCTGTTTTTT	TRBD2	14	TRBV7-9	NA	TRBJ2-2
CASSQDGAPTSYEQYF	TGTGCCAGCAGCCAAGACGGGGCGCCCACCTCCTACGAGCAGTACTTC	NA	16	TRBV7-3	few	TRBJ2-7
CASSSRGLRPYEQYF	TGTGCCAGCAGTTCCCGGGGACTGAGACCCTACGAGCAGTACTTC	NA	15	TRBV27	medium-sized	TRBJ2-7
CASSQLAGDNEQFF	TGCGCCAGCAGCCAACTAGCGGGAGACAATGAGCAGTTCTTC	TRBD2	14	TRBV4-1	NA	TRBJ2-1
CASSSVFGTLIVGELFF	TGTGCCAGCAGCTCCGTTTTTGGGACCCTTATAGTCGGGGAGCTGTTTTTT	NA	17	TRBV28	NA	TRBJ2-2
CASSYGTGYEQYF	TGTGCCAGCAGCTACGGGACTGGGTACGAGCAGTACTTC	NA	13	TRBV7-4	few	TRBJ2-7
CASSELGGGYEQYF	TGTGCCAGCAGTGAATTGGGGGGCGGGTACGAGCAGTACTTC	NA	14	TRBV2	NA	TRBJ2-7
CASSIDSGLAPSYEQYF	TGTGCCAGTAGTATCGATTCGGGGCTAGCTCCCTCCTACGAGCAGTACTTC	NA	17	TRBV19	medium-sized	TRBJ2-7
CASSLVGTTAYEQYF	TGTGCCAGCAGCTTAGTGGGGACTACCGCCTACGAGCAGTACTTC	TRBD2	15	TRBV7-9	few	TRBJ2-7
CASSQYTTSYNEQFF	TGTGCCAGCAGTCAGTACACCACCTCCTACAATGAGCAGTTCTTC	NA	15	TRBV7-9	few	TRBJ2-1
CASSYGGSSYNEQFF	TGTGCCAGCAGTTACGGAGGGAGCTCCTACAATGAGCAGTTCTTC	NA	15	TRBV6-5	NA	TRBJ2-1
CASSTETSGTEAFF	TGTGCCAGCAGCACCGAGACCTCGGGGACTGAAGCTTTCTTT	NA	14	TRBV11-1	NA	TRBJ1-1
CAWTGTGGADTQYF	TGTGCCTGGACCGGGACAGGGGGCGCAGATACGCAGTATTTT	TRBD1	14	TRBV30	medium-sized	TRBJ2-3
CASSVGTGSSYEQYF	TGTGCCAGCAGCGTAGGAACCGGGTCCTCCTACGAGCAGTACTTC	NA	15	TRBV11-2	NA	TRBJ2-7
CASSSGTSGSTDTQYF	TGTGCCAGCAGCTCCGGGACTAGCGGGAGCACAGATACGCAGTATTTT	TRBD2	16	TRBV7-7	NA	TRBJ2-3
CATSRASLTVLAGGHYNEQFF	TGTGCCACCAGCAGAGCCTCCCTGACAGTCCTAGCGGGAGGGCACTACAATGAGCAGTTCTTC	TRBD2	21	TRBV15	few	TRBJ2-1
CASSYIRLASEQYF	TGTGCCAGCAGTTACATTAGACTAGCAAGCGAGCAGTACTTC	TRBD2	14	TRBV6-6	few	TRBJ2-7